This TCR beta chain came from a study of blood T cells in healthy people across ages. The study, taken as a whole, reports: Samples with more naive T cells showed higher observed beta diversity.

Concerning this clonotype itself: No antigen is known for it.

V was clipped by 2 bases and J by 1 base, with 9 bases between them. The CDR3 sequence is 14 residues long. The germline V gene has CDR1 SGDLS and CDR2 YYNGEE. A second 7 to 11 cycle PCR used barcoded and J-beta primers. The authors tagged each cDNA molecule using a template-switch adaptor with 12 random nucleotides. TCRdb re-derived calls from the 5' RACE reads in MiXCR, one entry per CDR3 protein. The sample has around 780,000 distinct CDR3 sequences, around three fifths seen once; the top ten hold 25% to 30%. The sample was blood. The source is a man aged 35 to 55 in good health. This rearrangement joins TRBV9 to TRBJ1-1, with D hard to call. CDR3 loop: CASSVQASNTEAFF. The DNA for the CDR3 is TGTGCCAGCAGCGTGCAGGCGTCGAACACTGAAGCTTTCTTT.